What follows is one T cell receptor (beta chain) and its context. What it binds is not known. This sample was taken from a study of cytomegalovirus exposure and HLA in healthy donors. The PCR had 60 Vbeta and 13 Jbeta primers. Assay used: immunoSEQ multiplex PCR; TCRdb lists only in-frame clones, some missing. The table has about 120,000 clones, around 75% seen once. In germline, CDR1 is SQVTM, CDR2 ANQGSEA. The length of the CDR3 is 12 residues. V was shortened by 4 bases and J by 5 bases, with 8 bases between the two germline ends. Findings and caveats of the study: Within an earlier analysis, most TCR beta V segments proved productive either about 90% or about 30% of the time. In a later analysis, HLA-associated TCR beta chains were more clonally expanded than equally common others.

The source of this sequence is a woman aged 25 to 39 in good health and CMV-seronegative. Source material: PBMCs. The chain carries TRBV29-1 and TRBJ2-2; no clear D. The DNA of the CDR3 is TGCAGCGTTGGGCTCTCGACCGGGGAGCTGTTTTTT. It yields the protein CSVGLSTGELFF.